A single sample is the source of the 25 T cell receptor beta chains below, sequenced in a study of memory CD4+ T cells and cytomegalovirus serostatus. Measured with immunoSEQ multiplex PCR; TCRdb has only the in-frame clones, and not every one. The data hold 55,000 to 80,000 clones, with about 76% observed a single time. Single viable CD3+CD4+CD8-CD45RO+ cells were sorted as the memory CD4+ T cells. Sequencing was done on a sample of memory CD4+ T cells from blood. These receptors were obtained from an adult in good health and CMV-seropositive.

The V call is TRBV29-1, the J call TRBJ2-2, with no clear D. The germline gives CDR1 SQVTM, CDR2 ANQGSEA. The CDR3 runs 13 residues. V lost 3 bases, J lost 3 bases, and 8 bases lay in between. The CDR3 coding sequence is TGCAGCGTTGACAGTTCCTACACCGGGGAGCTGTTTTTT. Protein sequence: CSVDSSYTGELFF.

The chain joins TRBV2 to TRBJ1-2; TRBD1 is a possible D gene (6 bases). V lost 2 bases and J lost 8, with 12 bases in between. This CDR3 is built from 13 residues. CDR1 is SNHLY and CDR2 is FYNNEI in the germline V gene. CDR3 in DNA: TGTGCCAGCAGTGAAACTAGGACAGAGGGCTACACCTTC. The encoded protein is CASSETRTEGYTF.

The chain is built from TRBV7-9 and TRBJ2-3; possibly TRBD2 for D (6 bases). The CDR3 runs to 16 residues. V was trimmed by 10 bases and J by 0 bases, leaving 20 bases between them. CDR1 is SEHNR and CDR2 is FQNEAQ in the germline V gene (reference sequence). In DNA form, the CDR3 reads TGTGCCACCAACCTCTATAGCGGACCTAGCACAGATACGCAGTATTTT. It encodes CATNLYSGPSTDTQYF. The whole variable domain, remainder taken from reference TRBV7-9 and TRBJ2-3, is DTGVSQNPRHKITKRGQNVTFRCDPISEHNRLYWYRQTLGQGPEFLTYFQNEAQLEKSRLLSDRFSAERPKGSFSTLEIQRTEQGDSAMYLCATNLYSGPSTDTQYFGPGTRLTVL.

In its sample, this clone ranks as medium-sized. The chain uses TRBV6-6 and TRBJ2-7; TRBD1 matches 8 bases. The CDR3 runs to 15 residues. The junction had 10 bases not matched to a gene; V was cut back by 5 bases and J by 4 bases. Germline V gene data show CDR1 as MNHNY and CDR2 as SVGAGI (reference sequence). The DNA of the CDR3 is TGTGCCAGCAGTCCCGACGACAGGGGACATTACGAGCAGTACTTC. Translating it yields CASSPDDRGHYEQYF.

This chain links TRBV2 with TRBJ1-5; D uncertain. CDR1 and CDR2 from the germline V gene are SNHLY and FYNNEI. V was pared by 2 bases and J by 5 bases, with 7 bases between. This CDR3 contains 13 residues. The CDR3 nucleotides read TGTGCCAGCAGTGAAAGCCTTGATCAGCCCCAGCATTTT. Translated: CASSESLDQPQHF.

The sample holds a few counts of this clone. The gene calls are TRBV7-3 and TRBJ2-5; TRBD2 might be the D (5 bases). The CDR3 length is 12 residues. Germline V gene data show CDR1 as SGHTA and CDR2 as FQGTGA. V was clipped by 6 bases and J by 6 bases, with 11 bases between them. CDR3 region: CASSRDFQTQYF. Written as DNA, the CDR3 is TGTGCCAGCAGTCGGGATTTTCAGACCCAGTACTTC.

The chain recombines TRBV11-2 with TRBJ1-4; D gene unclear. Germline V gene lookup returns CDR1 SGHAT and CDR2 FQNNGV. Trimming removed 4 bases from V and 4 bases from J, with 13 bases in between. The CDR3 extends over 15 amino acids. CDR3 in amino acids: CASSSQQYNNEKLFF. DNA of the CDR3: TGTGCCAGCAGCTCTCAACAGTATAATAATGAAAAACTGTTTTTT.

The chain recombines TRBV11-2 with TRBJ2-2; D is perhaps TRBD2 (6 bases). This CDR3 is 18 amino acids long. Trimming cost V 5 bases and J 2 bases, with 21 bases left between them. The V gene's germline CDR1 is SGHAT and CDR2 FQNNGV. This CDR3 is CASSQPLGSGHNTGELFF. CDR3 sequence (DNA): TGTGCCAGCAGCCAACCTCTCGGGAGCGGTCATAACACCGGGGAGCTGTTTTTT.

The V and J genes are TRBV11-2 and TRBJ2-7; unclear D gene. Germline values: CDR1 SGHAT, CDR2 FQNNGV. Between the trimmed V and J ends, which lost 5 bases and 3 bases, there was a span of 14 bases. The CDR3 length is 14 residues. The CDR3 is CASSPGQNHYEQYF. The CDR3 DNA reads TGTGCCAGCAGCCCCGGGCAGAATCACTACGAGCAGTACTTC.

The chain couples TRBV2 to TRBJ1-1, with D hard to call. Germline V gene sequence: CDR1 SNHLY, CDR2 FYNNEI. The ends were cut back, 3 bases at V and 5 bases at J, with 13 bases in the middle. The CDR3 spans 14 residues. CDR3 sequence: CASSEYRDETEAFF. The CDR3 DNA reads TGTGCCAGCAGTGAGTATAGGGATGAAACTGAAGCTTTCTTT.

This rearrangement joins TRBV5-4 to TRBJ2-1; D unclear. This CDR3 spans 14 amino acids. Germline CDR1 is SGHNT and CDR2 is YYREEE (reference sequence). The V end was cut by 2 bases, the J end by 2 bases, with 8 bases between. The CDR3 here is CASSLKRTYNEQFF. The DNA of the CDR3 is TGTGCCAGCAGCTTAAAAAGGACCTACAATGAGCAGTTCTTC.

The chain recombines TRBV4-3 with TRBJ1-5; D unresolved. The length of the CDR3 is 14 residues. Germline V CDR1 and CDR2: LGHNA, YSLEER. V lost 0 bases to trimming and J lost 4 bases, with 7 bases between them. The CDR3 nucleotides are TGCGCCAGCAGCCAAGATTTAGAGAATCAGCCCCAGCATTTT. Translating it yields CASSQDLENQPQHF.

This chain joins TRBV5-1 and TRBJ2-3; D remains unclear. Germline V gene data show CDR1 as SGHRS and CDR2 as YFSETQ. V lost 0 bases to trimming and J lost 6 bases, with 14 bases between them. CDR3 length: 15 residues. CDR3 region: CASSLVQTGLDTQYF. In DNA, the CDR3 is TGCGCCAGCAGCTTGGTCCAGACGGGTCTGGATACGCAGTATTTT.

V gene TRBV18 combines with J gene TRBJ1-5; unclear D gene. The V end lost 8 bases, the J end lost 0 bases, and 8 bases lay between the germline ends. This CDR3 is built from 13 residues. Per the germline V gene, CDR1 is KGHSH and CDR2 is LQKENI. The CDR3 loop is CASADDSNQPQHF. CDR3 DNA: TGTGCCAGCGCAGACGATAGCAATCAGCCCCAGCATTTT.

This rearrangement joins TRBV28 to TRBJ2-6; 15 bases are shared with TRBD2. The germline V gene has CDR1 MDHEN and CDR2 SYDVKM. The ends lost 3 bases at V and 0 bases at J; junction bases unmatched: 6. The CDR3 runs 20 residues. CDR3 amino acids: CASSFGGLAGGPSGANVLTF. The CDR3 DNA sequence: TGTGCCAGCAGTTTTGGGGGACTAGCGGGGGGCCCCTCTGGGGCCAACGTCCTGACTTTC. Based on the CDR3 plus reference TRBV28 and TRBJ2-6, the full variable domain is DVKVTQSSRYLVKRTGEKVFLECVQDMDHENMFWYRQDPGLGLRLIYFSYDVKMKEKGDIPEGYSVSREKKERFSLILESASTNQTSMYLCASSFGGLAGGPSGANVLTFGAGSRLTVL.

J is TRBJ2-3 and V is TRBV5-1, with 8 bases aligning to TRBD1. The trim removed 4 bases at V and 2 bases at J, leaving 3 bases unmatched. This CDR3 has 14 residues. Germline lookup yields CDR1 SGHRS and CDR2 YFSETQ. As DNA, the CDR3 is TGCGCCAGCAGCCTGGGACAGGACACAGATACGCAGTATTTT. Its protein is CASSLGQDTDTQYF.

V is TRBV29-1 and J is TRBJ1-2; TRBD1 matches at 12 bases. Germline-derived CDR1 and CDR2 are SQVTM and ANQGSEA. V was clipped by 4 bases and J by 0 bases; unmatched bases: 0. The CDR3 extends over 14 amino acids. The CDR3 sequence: CSVGDRGPNYGYTF. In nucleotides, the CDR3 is TGCAGCGTTGGGGACAGGGGGCCTAACTATGGCTACACCTTC.

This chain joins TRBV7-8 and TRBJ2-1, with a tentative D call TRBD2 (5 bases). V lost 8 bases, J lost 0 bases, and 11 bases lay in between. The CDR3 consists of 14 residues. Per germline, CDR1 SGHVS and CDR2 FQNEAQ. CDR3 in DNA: TGTGCCAGCGAGGGCTTGAGCTCCTACAATGAGCAGTTCTTC. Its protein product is CASEGLSSYNEQFF.

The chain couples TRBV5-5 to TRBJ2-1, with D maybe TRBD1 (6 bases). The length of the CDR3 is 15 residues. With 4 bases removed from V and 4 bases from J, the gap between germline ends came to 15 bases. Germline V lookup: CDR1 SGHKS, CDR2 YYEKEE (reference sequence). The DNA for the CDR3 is TGTGCCAGCAGCCTGCGCCAGGGGATTTACAATGAGCAGTTCTTC. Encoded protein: CASSLRQGIYNEQFF.

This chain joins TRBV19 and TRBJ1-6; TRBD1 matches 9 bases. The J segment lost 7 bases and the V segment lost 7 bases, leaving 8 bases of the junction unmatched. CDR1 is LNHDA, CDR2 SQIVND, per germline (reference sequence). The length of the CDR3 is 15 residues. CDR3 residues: CASKRPDRGNSPLHF. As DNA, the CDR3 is TGTGCCAGTAAGAGGCCGGACAGGGGAAATTCACCCCTCCACTTT. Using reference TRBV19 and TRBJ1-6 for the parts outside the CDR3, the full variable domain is DGGITQSPKYLFRKEGQNVTLSCEQNLNHDAMYWYRQDPGQGLRLIYYSQIVNDFQKGDIAEGYSVSREKKESFPLTVTSAQKNPTAFYLCASKRPDRGNSPLHFGNGTRLTVT.

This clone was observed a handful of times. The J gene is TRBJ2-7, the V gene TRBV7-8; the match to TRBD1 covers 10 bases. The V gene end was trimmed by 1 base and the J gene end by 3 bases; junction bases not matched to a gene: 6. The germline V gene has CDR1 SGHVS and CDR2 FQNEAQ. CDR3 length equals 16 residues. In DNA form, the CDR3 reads TGTGCCAGCAGCTTAGGTGCGGGACAGGGGCACTACGAGCAGTACTTC. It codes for CASSLGAGQGHYEQYF.

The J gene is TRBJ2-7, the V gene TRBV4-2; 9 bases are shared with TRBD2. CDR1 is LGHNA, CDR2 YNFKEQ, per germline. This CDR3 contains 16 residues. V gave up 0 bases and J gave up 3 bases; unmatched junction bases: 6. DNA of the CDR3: TGTGCCAGCAGCCAAGATCAGGCGGGGGGGCTCTACGAGCAGTACTTC. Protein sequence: CASSQDQAGGLYEQYF.

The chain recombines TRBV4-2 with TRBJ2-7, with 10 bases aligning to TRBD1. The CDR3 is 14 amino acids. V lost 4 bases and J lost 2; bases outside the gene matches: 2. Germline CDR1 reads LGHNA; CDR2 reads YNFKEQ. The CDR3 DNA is TGTGCCAGCAGCCGGGGACAGGGGACCTACGAGCAGTACTTC. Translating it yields CASSRGQGTYEQYF.

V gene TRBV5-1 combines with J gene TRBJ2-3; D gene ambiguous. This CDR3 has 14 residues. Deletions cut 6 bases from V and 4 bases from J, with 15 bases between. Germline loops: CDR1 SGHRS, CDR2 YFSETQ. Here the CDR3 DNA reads TGCGCCAGCAACCCTACTACCGGTGCAGATACGCAGTATTTT. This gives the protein CASNPTTGADTQYF.

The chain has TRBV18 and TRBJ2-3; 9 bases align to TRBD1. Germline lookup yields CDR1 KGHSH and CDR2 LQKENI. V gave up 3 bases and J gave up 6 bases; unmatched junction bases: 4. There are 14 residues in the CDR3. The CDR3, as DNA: TGTGCCAGCTCACCGACAGGGGGAGGTGATACGCAGTATTTT. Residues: CASSPTGGGDTQYF.